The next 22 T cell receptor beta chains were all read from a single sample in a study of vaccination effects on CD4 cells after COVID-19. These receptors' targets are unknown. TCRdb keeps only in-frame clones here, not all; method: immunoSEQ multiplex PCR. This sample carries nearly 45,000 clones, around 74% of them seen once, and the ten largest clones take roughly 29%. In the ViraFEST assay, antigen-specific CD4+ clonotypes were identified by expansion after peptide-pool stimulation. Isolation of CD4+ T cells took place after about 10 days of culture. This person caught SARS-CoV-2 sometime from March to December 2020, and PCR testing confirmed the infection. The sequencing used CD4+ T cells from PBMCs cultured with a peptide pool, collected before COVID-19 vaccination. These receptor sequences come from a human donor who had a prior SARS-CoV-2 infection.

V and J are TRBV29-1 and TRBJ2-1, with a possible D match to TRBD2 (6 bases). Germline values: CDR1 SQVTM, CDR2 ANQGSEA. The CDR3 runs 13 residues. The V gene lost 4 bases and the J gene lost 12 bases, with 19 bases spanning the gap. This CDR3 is CSVGHLVGEAQFF. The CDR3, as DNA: TGCAGCGTTGGACACCTGGTAGGGGAGGCGCAGTTCTTC.

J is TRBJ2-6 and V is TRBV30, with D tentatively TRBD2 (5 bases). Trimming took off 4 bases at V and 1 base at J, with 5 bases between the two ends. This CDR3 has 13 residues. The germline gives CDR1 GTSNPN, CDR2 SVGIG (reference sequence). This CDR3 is CAWTGSGANVLTF. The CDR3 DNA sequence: TGTGCCTGGACGGGGTCTGGGGCCAACGTCCTGACTTTC.

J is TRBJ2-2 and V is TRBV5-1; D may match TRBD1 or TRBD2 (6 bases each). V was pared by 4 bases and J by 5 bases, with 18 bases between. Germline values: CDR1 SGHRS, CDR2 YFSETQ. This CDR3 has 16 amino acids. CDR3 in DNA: TGCGCCAGCAGCCATCCAAGGGGGGTACGAACCGGGGAGCTGTTTTTT. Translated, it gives CASSHPRGVRTGELFF.

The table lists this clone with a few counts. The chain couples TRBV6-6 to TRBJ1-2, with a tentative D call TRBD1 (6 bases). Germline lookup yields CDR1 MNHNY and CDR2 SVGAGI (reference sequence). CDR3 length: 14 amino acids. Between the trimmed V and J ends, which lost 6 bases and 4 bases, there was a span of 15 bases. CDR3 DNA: TGTGCCAGCAGACGAAACGACAGGTTCTATGGCTACACCTTC. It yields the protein CASRRNDRFYGYTF.

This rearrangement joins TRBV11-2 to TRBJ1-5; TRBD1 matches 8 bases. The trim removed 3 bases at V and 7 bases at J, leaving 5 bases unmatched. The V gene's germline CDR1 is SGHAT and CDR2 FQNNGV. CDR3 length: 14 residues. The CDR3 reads CASSFDRGGQPQHF. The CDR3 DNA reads TGTGCCAGCAGCTTCGACAGGGGTGGCCAGCCCCAGCATTTT.

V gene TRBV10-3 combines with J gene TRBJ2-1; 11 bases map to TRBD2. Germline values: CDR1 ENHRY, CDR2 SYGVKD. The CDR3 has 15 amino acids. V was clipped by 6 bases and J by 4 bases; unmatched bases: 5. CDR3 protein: CAIRTSGDKYNEQFF. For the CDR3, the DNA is TGTGCCATCAGGACTAGCGGGGACAAATACAATGAGCAGTTCTTC.

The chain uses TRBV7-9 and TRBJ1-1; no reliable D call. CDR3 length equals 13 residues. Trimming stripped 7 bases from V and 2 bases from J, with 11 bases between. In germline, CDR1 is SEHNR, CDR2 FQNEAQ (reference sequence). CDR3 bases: TGTGCCAGCACGGCAGTCGACAACACTGAAGCTTTCTTT. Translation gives CASTAVDNTEAFF. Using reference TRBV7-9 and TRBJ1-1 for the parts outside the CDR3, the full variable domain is DTGVSQNPRHKITKRGQNVTFRCDPISEHNRLYWYRQTLGQGPEFLTYFQNEAQLEKSRLLSDRFSAERPKGSFSTLEIQRTEQGDSAMYLCASTAVDNTEAFFGQGTRLTVV.

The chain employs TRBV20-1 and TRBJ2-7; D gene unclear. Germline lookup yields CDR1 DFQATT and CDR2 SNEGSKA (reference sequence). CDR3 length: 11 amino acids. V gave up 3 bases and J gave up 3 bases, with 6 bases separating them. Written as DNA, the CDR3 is TGCAGTGCTAGGAACAACTACGAGCAGTACTTC. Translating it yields CSARNNYEQYF.

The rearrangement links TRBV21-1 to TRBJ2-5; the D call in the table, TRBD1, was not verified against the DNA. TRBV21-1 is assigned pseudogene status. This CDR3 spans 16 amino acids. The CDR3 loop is CASSKTPPQGQETQYF. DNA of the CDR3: TGTGCCAGCAGCAAAACCCCCCCACAGGGTCAAGAGACCCAGTACTTC.

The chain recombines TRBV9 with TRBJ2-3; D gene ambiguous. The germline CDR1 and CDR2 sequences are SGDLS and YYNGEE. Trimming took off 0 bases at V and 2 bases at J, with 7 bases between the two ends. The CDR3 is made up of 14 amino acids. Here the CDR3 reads CASSVASITDTQYF. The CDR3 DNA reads TGTGCCAGCAGCGTAGCATCCATCACAGATACGCAGTATTTT.

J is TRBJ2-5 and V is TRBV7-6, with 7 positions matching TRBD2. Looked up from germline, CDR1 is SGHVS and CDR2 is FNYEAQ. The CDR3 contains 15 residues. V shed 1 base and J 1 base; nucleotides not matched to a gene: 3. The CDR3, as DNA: TGTGCCAGCAGCTTAGACTCTAGCGGCCAAGAGACCCAGTACTTC. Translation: CASSLDSSGQETQYF.

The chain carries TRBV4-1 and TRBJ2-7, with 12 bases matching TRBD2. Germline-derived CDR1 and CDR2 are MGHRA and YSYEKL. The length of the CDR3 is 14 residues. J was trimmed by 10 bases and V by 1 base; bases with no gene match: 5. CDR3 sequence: CASSQGATSGRQYF. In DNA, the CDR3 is TGCGCCAGCAGCCAAGGGGCGACTAGCGGGAGACAGTACTTC.

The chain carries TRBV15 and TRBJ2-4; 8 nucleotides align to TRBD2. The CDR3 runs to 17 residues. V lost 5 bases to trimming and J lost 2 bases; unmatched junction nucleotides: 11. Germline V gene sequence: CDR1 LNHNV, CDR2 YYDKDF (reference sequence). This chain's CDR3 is CATSYKAGAVSKNIQYF. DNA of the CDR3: TGTGCCACCAGCTATAAAGCGGGGGCTGTTTCCAAAAACATTCAGTACTTC.

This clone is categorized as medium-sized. CDR3 sequence: CASSRRLAGDNEQFF. The CDR3 nucleotides are TGCGCCAGCAGCCGTCGACTAGCGGGAGACAATGAGCAGTTCTTC. The chain couples TRBV5-1 to TRBJ2-1; 12 bases are a match to TRBD2. Germline V gene data show CDR1 as SGHRS and CDR2 as YFSETQ. This CDR3 has 15 amino acids. V dropped 4 bases and J dropped 5; count of bases not matched to a gene: 4.

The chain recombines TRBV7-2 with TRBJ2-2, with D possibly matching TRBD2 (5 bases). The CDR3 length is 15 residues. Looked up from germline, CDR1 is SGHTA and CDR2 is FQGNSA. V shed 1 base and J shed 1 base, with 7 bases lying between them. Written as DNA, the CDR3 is TGTGCCAGCAGCTTAGAGAGCGGGAACACCGGGGAGCTGTTTTTT. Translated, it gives CASSLESGNTGELFF.

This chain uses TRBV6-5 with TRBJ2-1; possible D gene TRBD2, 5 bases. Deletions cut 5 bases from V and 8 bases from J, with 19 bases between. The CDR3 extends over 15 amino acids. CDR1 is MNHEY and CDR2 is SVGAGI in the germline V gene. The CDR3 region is CASSRLGTRVYEQFF. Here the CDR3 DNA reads TGTGCCAGCAGTCGCCTTGGAACGCGGGTCTATGAGCAGTTCTTC.

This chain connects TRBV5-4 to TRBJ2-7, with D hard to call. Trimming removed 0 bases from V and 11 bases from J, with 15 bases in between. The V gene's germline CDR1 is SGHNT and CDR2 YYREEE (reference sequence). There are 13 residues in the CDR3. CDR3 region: CASSLGTGDVEYF. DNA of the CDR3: TGTGCCAGCAGCTTGGGAACCGGAGATGTGGAGTACTTC. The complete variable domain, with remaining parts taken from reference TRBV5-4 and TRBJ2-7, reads ETGVTQSPTHLIKTRGQQVTLRCSSQSGHNTVSWYQQALGQGPQFIFQYYREEENGRGNFPPRFSGLQFPNYSSELNVNALELDDSALYLCASSLGTGDVEYFGPGTRLTVT.

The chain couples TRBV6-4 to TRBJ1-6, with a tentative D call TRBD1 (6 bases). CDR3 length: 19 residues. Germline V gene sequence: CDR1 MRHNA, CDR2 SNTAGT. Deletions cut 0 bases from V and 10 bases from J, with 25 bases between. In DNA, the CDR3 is TGTGCCAGCAGTGACTCGACGAGGGGGACCATATTCTCGGGATCACCCCTCCACTTT. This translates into CASSDSTRGTIFSGSPLHF.

The CDR3 loop reads CATQVLGTDTQYF. Written as DNA, the CDR3 is TGTGCCACCCAAGTCCTCGGTACAGATACGCAGTATTTT. V usage is TRBV27 and J usage is TRBJ2-3; D is uncertain. The CDR3 is 13 amino acids. V lost 10 bases and J lost 3, with 14 bases in between. Germline loops: CDR1 MNHEY, CDR2 SMNVEV (reference sequence).

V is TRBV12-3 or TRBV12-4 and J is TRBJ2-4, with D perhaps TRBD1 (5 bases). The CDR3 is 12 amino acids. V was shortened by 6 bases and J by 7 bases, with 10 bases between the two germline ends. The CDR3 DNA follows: TGTGCCAGCAGCCAGGGTGGGAACATTCAGTACTTC. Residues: CASSQGGNIQYF.

For the CDR3, the DNA is TGTGCCAGCAGCCCGGGGCCGGGGCGGGGGGGGCAGCAGTTCTTC. It specifies CASSPGPGRGGQQFF. J is TRBJ2-1 and V is TRBV5-4, with TRBD2 matching over 9 bases. V was pared by 4 bases and J by 11 bases, with 13 bases of the junction left unmatched. Germline V gives CDR1 SGHNT, CDR2 YYREEE (reference sequence). This CDR3 has 15 amino acids.

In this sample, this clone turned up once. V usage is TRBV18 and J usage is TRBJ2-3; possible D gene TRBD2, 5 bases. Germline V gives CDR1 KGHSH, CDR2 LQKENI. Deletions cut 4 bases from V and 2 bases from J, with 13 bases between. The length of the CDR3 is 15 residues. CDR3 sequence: CASSLHEGFTDTQYF. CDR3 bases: TGTGCCAGCTCACTACACGAGGGATTCACAGATACGCAGTATTTT.